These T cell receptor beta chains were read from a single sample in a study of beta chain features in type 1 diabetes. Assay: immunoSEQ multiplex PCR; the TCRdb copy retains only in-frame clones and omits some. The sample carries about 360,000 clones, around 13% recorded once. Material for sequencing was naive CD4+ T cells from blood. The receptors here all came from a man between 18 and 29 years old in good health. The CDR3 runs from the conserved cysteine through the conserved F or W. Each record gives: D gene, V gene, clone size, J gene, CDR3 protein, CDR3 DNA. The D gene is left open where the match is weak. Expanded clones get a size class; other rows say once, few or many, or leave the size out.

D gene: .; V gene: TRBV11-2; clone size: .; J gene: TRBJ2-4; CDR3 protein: CASSARRESENIQYF; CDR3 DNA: TGTGCCAGCAGCGCACGAAGGGAGTCCGAAAACATTCAGTACTTC
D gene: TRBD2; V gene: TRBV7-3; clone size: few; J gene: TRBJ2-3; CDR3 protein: CASSSTGTSGTRTDTQYF; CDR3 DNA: TGTGCCAGCAGCTCCACCGGGACTAGCGGGACCCGCACAGATACGCAGTATTTT
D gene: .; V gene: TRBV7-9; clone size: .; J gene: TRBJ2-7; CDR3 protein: CASSFSLGEGWDEQYF; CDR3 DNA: TGTGCCAGCAGCTTCTCTCTGGGAGAGGGCTGGGACGAGCAGTACTTC
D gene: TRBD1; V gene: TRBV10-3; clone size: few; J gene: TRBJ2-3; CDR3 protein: CAIGDRGSSTDTQYF; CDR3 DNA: TGTGCCATCGGGGACAGGGGATCTAGCACAGATACGCAGTATTTT
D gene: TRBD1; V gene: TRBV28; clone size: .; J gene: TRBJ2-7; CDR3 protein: CASSSTGAEQYF; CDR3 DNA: TGTGCCAGCAGTAGTACAGGGGCCGAGCAGTACTTC
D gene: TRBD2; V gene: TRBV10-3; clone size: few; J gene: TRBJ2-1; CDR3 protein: CAISEPVEAGGLSYNEQFF; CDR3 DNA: TGTGCCATCAGTGAGCCGGTTGAAGCGGGAGGGCTGTCCTACAATGAGCAGTTCTTC
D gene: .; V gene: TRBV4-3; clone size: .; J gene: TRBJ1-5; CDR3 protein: CASSQDYSQPQHF; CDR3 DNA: TGCGCCAGCAGCCAAGACTATTCTCAGCCCCAGCATTTT
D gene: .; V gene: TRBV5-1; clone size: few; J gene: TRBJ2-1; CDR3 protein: CASSRTSVDEQFF; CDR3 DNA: TGCGCCAGCAGCCGTACTAGTGTCGATGAGCAGTTCTTC
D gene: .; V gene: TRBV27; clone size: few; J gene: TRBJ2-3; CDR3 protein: CASSLQSTRDTQYF; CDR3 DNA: TGTGCCAGCAGTTTACAGTCGACGCGGGATACGCAGTATTTT
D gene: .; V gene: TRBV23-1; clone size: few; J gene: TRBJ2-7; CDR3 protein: CASSQSLQSYEQYF; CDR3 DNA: TGCGCCAGCAGTCAATCGTTGCAGTCCTACGAGCAGTACTTC
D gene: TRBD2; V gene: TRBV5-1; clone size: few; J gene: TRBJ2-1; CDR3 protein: CASSLASGRYNEQFF; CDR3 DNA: TGCGCCAGCAGCTTGGCTAGCGGGAGATACAATGAGCAGTTCTTC
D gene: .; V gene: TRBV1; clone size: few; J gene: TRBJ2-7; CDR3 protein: CTSSQGGGKLSYEQYF; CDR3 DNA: TGCACCAGCAGCCAAGGGGGGGGAAAGCTCTCCTACGAGCAGTACTTC
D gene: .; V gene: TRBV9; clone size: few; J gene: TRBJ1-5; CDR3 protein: CASSPSPQHF; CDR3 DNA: TGTGCCAGCAGCCCCTCGCCCCAGCATTTT
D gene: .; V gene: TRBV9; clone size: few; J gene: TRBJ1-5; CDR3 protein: CASSARGIGQPQHF; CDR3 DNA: TGTGCCAGCAGCGCTAGAGGGATCGGTCAGCCCCAGCATTTT
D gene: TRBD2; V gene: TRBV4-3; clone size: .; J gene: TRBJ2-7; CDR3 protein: CASSQAGTSGGQDEQYF; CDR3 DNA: TGCGCCAGCAGCCAGGCTGGGACTAGCGGGGGCCAGGACGAGCAGTACTTC